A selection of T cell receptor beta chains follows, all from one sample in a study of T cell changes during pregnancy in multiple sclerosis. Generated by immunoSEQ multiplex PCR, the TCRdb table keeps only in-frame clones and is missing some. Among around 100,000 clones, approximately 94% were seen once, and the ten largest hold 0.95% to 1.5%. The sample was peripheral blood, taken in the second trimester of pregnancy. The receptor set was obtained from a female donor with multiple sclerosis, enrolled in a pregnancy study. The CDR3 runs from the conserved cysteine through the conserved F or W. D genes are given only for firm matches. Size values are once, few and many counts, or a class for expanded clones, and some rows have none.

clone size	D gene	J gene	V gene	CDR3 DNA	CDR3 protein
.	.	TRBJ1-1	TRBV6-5	TGTGTAAGTCTGAAGACAGCGAACACTGAAGCTTTCTTT	CVSLKTANTEAFF
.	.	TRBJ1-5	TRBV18	TGTGCCAGCTCAGTCCGCGGAGGCGACCATCAGCCCCAGCATTTT	CASSVRGGDHQPQHF
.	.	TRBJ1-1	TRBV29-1	TGCAGCGTTGAGTGGCTGAACACTGAAGCTTTCTTT	CSVEWLNTEAFF
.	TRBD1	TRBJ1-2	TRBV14	TGTGCCAGCAGCCAAGATCACAGGGGAGGTAGACTTGGCTACACCTTC	CASSQDHRGGRLGYTF
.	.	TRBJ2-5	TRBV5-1	TGCGCCAGCAGGGAAGGACTGGCTCAAGAGACCCAGTACTTC	CASREGLAQETQYF
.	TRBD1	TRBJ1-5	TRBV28	TGTGCCAGCAGTGTATCGGGACAGGGGGCGGGGCAGCCCCAGCATTTT	CASSVSGQGAGQPQHF
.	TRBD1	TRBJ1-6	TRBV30	TGTGCCTGGAGTACCACCCTCCTCAGGGGGCCAAATAATTCACCCCTCCACTTT	CAWSTTLLRGPNNSPLHF
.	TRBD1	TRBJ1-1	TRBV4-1	TGCGCCAGCAGCCAGGGACAGGGGGCGCCCACTGAAGCTTTCTTT	CASSQGQGAPTEAFF
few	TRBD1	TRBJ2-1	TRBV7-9	TGTGCCAGCAGCCCCCAAGGGGGCCCCTACAATGAGCAGTTCTTC	CASSPQGGPYNEQFF
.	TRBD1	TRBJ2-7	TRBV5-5	TGTGCCAGCAGCTTGCGCGAACAGGGGGCGATGGGCTCCTACGAGCAGTACTTC	CASSLREQGAMGSYEQYF
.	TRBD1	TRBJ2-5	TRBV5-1	TGCGCCAGCAGCTTATCCGGGACAGGCCAAGAGACCCAGTACTTC	CASSLSGTGQETQYF
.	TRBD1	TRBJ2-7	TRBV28	TGTGCCAGCAGTCCCCTCCTGGGACAGGGAATCGGGTACGAGCAGTACTTC	CASSPLLGQGIGYEQYF
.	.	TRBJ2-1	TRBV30	TGTGCCTGGAGTGGAAGCGAACGGTCCTACAATGAGCAGTTCTTC	CAWSGSERSYNEQFF
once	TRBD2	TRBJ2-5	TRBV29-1	TGCAGCGTTGACCAGACTAGCGGGAGGGAAGAGACCCAGTACTTC	CSVDQTSGREETQYF
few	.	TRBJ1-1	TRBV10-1	TGCGCCAGCAGTGAGGGGGCGAACACTGAAGCTTTCTTT	CASSEGANTEAFF
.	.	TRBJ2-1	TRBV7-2	TGTGCCAGCAGCTTAGCCGGGACTCGGAATGAGCAGTTCTTC	CASSLAGTRNEQFF
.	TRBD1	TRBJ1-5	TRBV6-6	TGTGCCAGCACCTCCGGGACAGGAAATCAGCCCCAGCATTTT	CASTSGTGNQPQHF
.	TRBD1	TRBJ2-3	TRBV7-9	TGTGCCAGCAGCCTCTGGACAGGGCGCACAGATACGCAGTATTTT	CASSLWTGRTDTQYF
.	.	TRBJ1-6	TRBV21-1	TGTGCCAGCAGCAATCGTCGCCAGGGCTCTTATAATTCACCCCTCCACTTT	CASSNRRQGSYNSPLHF
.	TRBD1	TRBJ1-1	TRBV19	TGTGCCAGCGTGACAGGGACTGAAGCTTTCTTT	CASVTGTEAFF
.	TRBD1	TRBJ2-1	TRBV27	TGTGCCAGCAGTTTAAGGGGGACAGCCTCCTACAATGAGCAGTTCTTC	CASSLRGTASYNEQFF
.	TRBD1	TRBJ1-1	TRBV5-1	TGCGCCAGCAGTCAGGGACAGGGGGCAACTGAAGCTTTCTTT	CASSQGQGATEAFF
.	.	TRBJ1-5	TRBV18	TGTGCCAGCTCCATTAAGACAGGTAAAATCCGTCCCCAGCATTTT	CASSIKTGKIRPQHF
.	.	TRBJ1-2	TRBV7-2	TGTGCCAGCAGCTTAACCCACAGTGGGAACTATGGCTACACCTTC	CASSLTHSGNYGYTF
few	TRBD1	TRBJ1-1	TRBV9	TGTGCCATCGACAGGGGGCAGGCTTTCTTT	CAIDRGQAFF
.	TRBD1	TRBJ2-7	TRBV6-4	TGTGCCAGCAGTGACTCGACAGGGAGATGCCTCTCAGATGAATACGAGCAGTACTTC	CASSDSTGRCLSDEYEQYF
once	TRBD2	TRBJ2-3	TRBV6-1	TGTGCCAGCAGTGAACCTAGCGGGATCACAGATACGCAGTATTTT	CASSEPSGITDTQYF
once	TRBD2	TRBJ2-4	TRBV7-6	TGTGCCAGCAGCTTCAAATCCCAACTAGCGCGGGTCATTCAGTACTTC	CASSFKSQLARVIQYF
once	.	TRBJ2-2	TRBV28	TGTGCCAGCAGTTTGGGGAGAGCTGGGCTGTTTTTT	CASSLGRAGLFF
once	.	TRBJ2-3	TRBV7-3	TGTGCCAGCAGCTTACAACGGTCAGCGAGCGGAGATACGCAGTATTTT	CASSLQRSASGDTQYF
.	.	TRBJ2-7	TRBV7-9	TGTGCCAGCAGCTTAGTAGTGGGACTGAAGGTGAACGAGCAGTACTTC	CASSLVVGLKVNEQYF
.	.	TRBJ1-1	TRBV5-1	TGCGCCAGCAGCTTGTCTCAGGGTCTGATTGGGAACACTGAAGCTTTCTTT	CASSLSQGLIGNTEAFF
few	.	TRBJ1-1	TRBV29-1	TGCAGCGTTGTCCAGGTTAGCGGCACTGAAGCTTTCTTT	CSVVQVSGTEAFF
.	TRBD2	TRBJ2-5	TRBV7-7	TGTGCCAGCAGCCTGGGACTAGCGGGGGGCCGTGGCGAGACCCAGTACTTC	CASSLGLAGGRGETQYF
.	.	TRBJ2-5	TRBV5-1	TGCGCCAGCAGCTTGGGGACATCCGTGACAGCCCAAGAGACCCAGTACTTC	CASSLGTSVTAQETQYF
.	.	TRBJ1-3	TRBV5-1	TGCGCCAGCAGCTTCGACTTCCGGGGTTCTACTGGAAACACCATATATTTT	CASSFDFRGSTGNTIYF
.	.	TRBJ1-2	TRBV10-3	TGTGCCATCAGTTTTCCAGCCCCCGGGACTGACGCTAACTATGGCTACACCTTC	CAISFPAPGTDANYGYTF